The clone carrying this TCR beta chain was seen a few times. Antigen unknown. This sample is part of a study of identical twins. One entry per CDR3 protein results from TCRdb running MiXCR on the 5' RACE reads. The data contain 200,000 to 300,000 distinct CDR3 sequences, roughly 13% of them singletons. Findings of the study overall: Memory repertoires showed no such pattern, whereas abundant cord blood beta clonotypes carried fewer insertions. Models predicted too little out-of-frame TCR alpha sharing in monozygotic twins. Weaker excess sharing between twins was seen in beta out-of-frame sequences.

Trimming stripped 3 bases from V and 2 bases from J, with 10 bases between. This CDR3 is 13 amino acids long. CDR1 and CDR2 (germline): DFQATT, SNEGSKA (reference sequence). These data were likewise used in another study, on yellow fever vaccine responses in identical twins.

The clonotype originates from a woman between 18 and 29 years old in good health. The chain is built from TRBV20-1 and TRBJ2-5; tentative D call: TRBD2 (7 bases). The sample taken for sequencing was memory (CD45RO+) T cells sorted from blood. The CDR3 here is CSASGGRQETQYF. The CDR3 DNA reads as TGCAGTGCTAGCGGGGGGCGACAAGAGACCCAGTACTTC.